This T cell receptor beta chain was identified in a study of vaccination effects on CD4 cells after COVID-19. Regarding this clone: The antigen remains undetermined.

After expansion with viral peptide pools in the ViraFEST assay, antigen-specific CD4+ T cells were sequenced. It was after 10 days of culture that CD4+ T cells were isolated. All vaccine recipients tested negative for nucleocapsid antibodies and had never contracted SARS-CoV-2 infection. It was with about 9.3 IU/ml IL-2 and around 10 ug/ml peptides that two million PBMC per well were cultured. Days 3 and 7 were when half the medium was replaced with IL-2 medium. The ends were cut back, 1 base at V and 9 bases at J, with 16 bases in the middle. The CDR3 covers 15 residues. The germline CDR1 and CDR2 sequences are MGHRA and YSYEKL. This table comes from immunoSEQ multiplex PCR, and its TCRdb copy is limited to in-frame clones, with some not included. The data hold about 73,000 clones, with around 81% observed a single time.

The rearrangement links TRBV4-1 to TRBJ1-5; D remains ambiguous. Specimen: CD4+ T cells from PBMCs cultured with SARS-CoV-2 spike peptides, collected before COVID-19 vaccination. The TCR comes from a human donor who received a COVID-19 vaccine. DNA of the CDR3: TGCGCCAGCAGCCAAGGGGAAAGCTCCAATAGGCCCCAGCATTTT. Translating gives CASSQGESSNRPQHF.